The 17 T cell receptor beta chains below all came from one sample that was sequenced in a study of CD8+CD57+ T cells in acquired aplastic anemia. TCR beta VDJ and CDR3 profiles were obtained from a genomic DNA template. TCRdb re-analysed the reads in MiXCR, keeping a single row per CDR3 protein. The table shows approximately 190,000 distinct CDR3 sequences, with nearly 50% occurring only once. Previously, flow cytometry had revealed CD8+CD57+ cell expansion in the patients chosen for sequencing. The sample was sorted CD4+, CD8+, or CD8+CD57+ T cells (not recorded which) from PBMCs. The receptors were gathered from a human donor with aplastic anemia.

The genes are TRBV27 and TRBJ1-1; D unresolved. Germline CDR1 is MNHEY and CDR2 is SMNVEV (reference sequence). The germline V and J ends were trimmed by 2 bases and 0 bases, with 10 bases remaining between them. The CDR3 loop spans 15 amino acids. The DNA of the CDR3 is TGTGCCAGCAGTTTAGGCGTCAAATTGAACACTGAAGCTTTCTTT. As protein: CASSLGVKLNTEAFF.

This clonotype was seen at least ten times. V is TRBV7-6 and J is TRBJ1-3, with D tentatively TRBD1 (6 bases). This CDR3 region has 14 residues. CDR1 and CDR2 (germline): SGHVS, FNYEAQ. V was clipped by 5 bases and J by 6 bases, with 14 bases between them. The CDR3 DNA is TGTGCCAGCAGCCAGACAGGCTTAAAAAACACCATATATTTT. Translating gives CASSQTGLKNTIYF. Full variable domain (rest looked up from reference TRBV7-6 and TRBJ1-3): GAGVSQSPRYKVTKRGQDVALRCDPISGHVSLYWYRQALGQGPEFLTYFNYEAQQDKSGLPNDRFSAERPEGSISTLTIQRTEQRDSAMYRCASSQTGLKNTIYFGEGSWLTVV.

The V gene is TRBV20-1, the J gene TRBJ2-5, with D unclear. The V gene lost 3 bases and the J gene lost 3 bases, with 8 bases spanning the gap. The CDR3 runs 12 residues. Germline V gives CDR1 DFQATT, CDR2 SNEGSKA (reference sequence). The CDR3 loop is CSASRGEETQYF. CDR3 nucleotides: TGCAGTGCTAGCCGAGGAGAAGAGACCCAGTACTTC.

At least ten counts were recorded for this clonotype. The rearrangement joins TRBV19 to TRBJ2-6, with D possibly matching TRBD2 (5 bases). Germline V gene data show CDR1 as LNHDA and CDR2 as SQIVND (reference sequence). The CDR3 sequence is 15 residues long. The V end lost 10 bases, the J end lost 0 bases, and 13 bases lay between the germline ends. The CDR3 DNA reads TGTGCCATAGGCCCGGGGAACTCTGGGGCCAACGTCCTGACTTTC. Its translation is CAIGPGNSGANVLTF.

Details on this clonotype: The conserved phenylalanine or tryptophan is not found at the CDR3 terminus, so this likely reflects a read error. The V call is TRBV10-3, the J call TRBJ2-7; D tentatively fits TRBD1 or TRBD2 (6 bases each). Per germline, CDR1 ENHRY and CDR2 SYGVKD. V lost 6 bases and J 5 bases, leaving 14 bases between the germline ends. This CDR3 is built from 13 residues. The CDR3 nucleotides read TGTGCCATCAGACGGGGGCCCATGGACGAGCAGTACCTC. This codes for CAIRRGPMDEQYL.

This clonotype was counted only a few times. The gene calls are TRBV11-2 and TRBJ2-7; D gene unclear. Per germline, CDR1 SGHAT and CDR2 FQNNGV. There are 15 residues in the CDR3. Trimming took 0 bases from V and 3 from J, leaving 12 bases between them. The CDR3 here is CASSLDQNRRYEQYF. CDR3 nucleotide sequence: TGTGCCAGCAGCTTAGATCAAAATCGACGCTACGAGCAGTACTTC.

Ten or more counts support this clonotype. The chain combines TRBV19 with TRBJ2-2, with D unresolved. V gave up 7 bases and J gave up 6 bases, with 18 bases separating them. The CDR3 contains 15 residues. Germline values: CDR1 LNHDA, CDR2 SQIVND (reference sequence). The CDR3, as DNA: TGTGCCAGTAAAGATAGGTCGGAAATTCCCGGGGAGCTGTTTTTT. It is translated as CASKDRSEIPGELFF.

At least ten counts were recorded for this clonotype. The chain employs TRBV4-1 and TRBJ2-2, with D unresolved. V shed 0 bases and J shed 0 bases, with 14 bases lying between them. CDR1 is MGHRA and CDR2 is YSYEKL in the germline V gene. This CDR3 has 18 residues. The CDR3 protein is CASSQEGPQYANTGELFF. The DNA of the CDR3 is TGCGCCAGCAGCCAAGAAGGGCCCCAATACGCGAACACCGGGGAGCTGTTTTTT.

The V and J genes are TRBV24-1 and TRBJ2-2; D might be TRBD1 (5 bases). CDR3 length equals 12 residues. V was trimmed by 8 bases and J by 7 bases, leaving 10 bases between them. The germline V gene has CDR1 KGHDR and CDR2 SFDVKD. CDR3 sequence: CATNGASGELFF. The CDR3 coding sequence is TGTGCCACCAATGGGGCGAGCGGGGAGCTGTTTTTT.

The sample holds one count of this clonotype. This sequence joins TRBV20-1 and TRBJ1-5; TRBD1 might be the D (6 bases). This CDR3 spans 17 amino acids. CDR1 and CDR2 (germline): DFQATT, SNEGSKA (reference sequence). V dropped 6 bases and J dropped 6 bases, with 27 bases sitting between them. CDR3 amino acids: CSAPLTLQGFVGQPQHF. The CDR3 DNA sequence: TGCAGTGCACCCTTAACACTTCAGGGGTTTGTGGGTCAGCCCCAGCATTTT.

The chain joins TRBV19 to TRBJ2-3; no definite D call. The length of the CDR3 is 14 residues. Germline CDR1 LNHDA, CDR2 SQIVND (reference sequence). Trimming removed 8 bases at V and 2 bases at J, with 14 bases between. The CDR3 protein is CASRGRNTTDTQYF. In nucleotides, the CDR3 is TGTGCCAGTCGTGGACGGAATACCACAGATACGCAGTATTTT.

This clonotype was seen more than once but under ten times. V gene TRBV7-9 combines with J gene TRBJ1-1; D is unresolved. This CDR3 comprises 11 residues. The germline CDR1 and CDR2 sequences are SEHNR and FQNEAQ (reference sequence). The V gene lost 7 bases and the J gene lost 1 base, with 4 bases spanning the gap. Here the CDR3 reads CASKSNTEAFF. The CDR3 nucleotides read TGTGCCAGCAAATCGAACACTGAAGCTTTCTTT.

The chain combines TRBV29-1 with TRBJ2-1; 7 nucleotides agree with TRBD2. The CDR3 totals 12 residues. With 7 bases clipped from V and 6 bases from J, the junction kept 6 bases outside the gene matches. From germline, CDR1 is SQVTM and CDR2 ANQGSEA. CDR3 sequence: CSAGLVGNEQFF. The CDR3 DNA reads TGCAGCGCCGGACTAGTTGGCAATGAGCAGTTCTTC.

This clonotype appeared many times. V usage is TRBV9 and J usage is TRBJ1-3, with D perhaps TRBD1 (5 bases). The CDR3 has 16 amino acids. Germline loops: CDR1 SGDLS, CDR2 YYNGEE. V dropped 3 bases and J dropped 8 bases, with 21 bases sitting between them. The DNA of the CDR3 is TGTGCCAGCAGCGCTTCCCTAGGGGTGGGTAGGGACACCATATATTTT. It translates to CASSASLGVGRDTIYF.

The chain combines TRBV19 with TRBJ1-2; D is perhaps TRBD1 (5 bases). Germline V gives CDR1 LNHDA, CDR2 SQIVND (reference sequence). The CDR3 consists of 13 residues. Trimming took 7 bases from V and 3 from J, leaving 12 bases between them. CDR3 loop: CASKVGTDYGYTF. Written as DNA, the CDR3 is TGTGCCAGTAAGGTAGGGACCGACTATGGCTACACCTTC.

This clonotype was counted ten times or more. The V call is TRBV2, the J call TRBJ1-5, with unresolved D. The CDR3 is 13 residues long. The V gene lost 4 bases and the J gene lost 5 bases, with 9 bases spanning the gap. Germline CDR1 is SNHLY and CDR2 is FYNNEI. The CDR3 DNA is TGTGCCAGCAGTGGCGACATTTATCAGCCCCAGCATTTT. It translates to CASSGDIYQPQHF.

The chain uses TRBV9 and TRBJ2-3; D uncertain. CDR1 SGDLS and CDR2 YYNGEE come from the germline V gene. The ends were cut back, 0 bases at V and 2 bases at J, with 13 bases in the middle. The CDR3 is 16 amino acids. The CDR3 DNA is TGTGCCAGCAGCGTAGGAAGTAGTCTGGTCACAGATACGCAGTATTTT. It yields the protein CASSVGSSLVTDTQYF.